The 5 T cell receptor beta chains below all came from one sample that was sequenced in a study of T cell clusters in autoimmune cytopenias. TRB was amplified by touch-down multiplex PCR, primer pools A and B combined. TCRdb reprocessed the multiplex PCR reads, keeping one entry per CDR3 protein, no DNA. The table for this sample gives several thousand distinct CDR3 sequences. Each sample's input was around 270 ng genomic DNA, 30,000 to 45,000 genome equivalents. The sample consisted of peripheral blood. Receptors originate from a human donor with an autoimmune cytopenia or autoimmune hepatitis (not recorded which).

The chain carries TRBV6-1 and TRBJ2-2; without DNA, the TCRdb call of TRBD1 cannot be checked. The germline gives CDR1 MNHNS, CDR2 SASEGT. This CDR3 is built from 13 residues. The CDR3 reads CASRDHSMGELFF.

The CDR3 sequence: CATSDNRMGANVLTF. The V and J genes are TRBV24-1 and TRBJ2-6. CDR1 is KGHDR and CDR2 is SFDVKD in the germline V gene. CDR3 size: 15 residues.

The rearrangement links TRBV27 to TRBJ2-7. CDR3 size: 13 residues. Germline CDR1 reads MNHEY; CDR2 reads SMNVEV (reference sequence). CDR3 region: CASSLSSSLEQYF.

The V call is TRBV6-1, the J call TRBJ2-4; the TRBD2 assignment by TCRdb is unverifiable without DNA. The CDR3 is 15 amino acids. Germline CDR1 is MNHNS and CDR2 is SASEGT. CDR3 amino acids: CASALAAVAKNIQYF.

The J gene is TRBJ2-7, the V gene TRBV7-7; the D call of TRBD2 rests on TCRdb alone, since no DNA is present to check it. This CDR3 has 13 amino acids. Germline CDR1 SSHAT, CDR2 FNYEAQ (reference sequence). Here the CDR3 reads CASSANQGHEQYF.